The 12 T cell receptor beta chains presented below share a single source sample, sequenced in a study of blood T cell repertoires in COVID-19. Profiled with immunoSEQ multiplex PCR; TCRdb holds only in-frame clones, not every one. The sample has around 250,000 clones, about four fifths seen once; the top ten hold roughly 2%. Sequencing input: peripheral blood. The receptors come from a man aged 25 to 40 who had recovered from COVID-19.

V gene TRBV5-1 combines with J gene TRBJ1-4; D call uncertain. CDR3 length equals 14 residues. Germline CDR1 and CDR2: SGHRS and YFSETQ. The V and J ends lost 2 bases and 5 bases respectively, with 10 bases between them. CDR3 sequence: CASSFGEANEKLFF. The CDR3 DNA reads as TGCGCCAGCAGCTTTGGGGAGGCAAATGAAAAACTGTTTTTT.

V usage is TRBV3-1 (or the pseudogene TRBV3-2) and J usage is TRBJ1-2, with TRBD1 identical over 8 bases. Germline values: CDR1 LGHDT, CDR2 YNNKEL (reference sequence). This CDR3 region has 15 residues. J lost 2 bases, V lost 2 bases, and 4 bases had no gene match. CDR3 residues: CASSQTYRGNYGYTF. Here the CDR3 DNA reads TGTGCCAGCAGCCAAACCTACAGGGGGAACTATGGCTACACCTTC.

J is TRBJ2-2 and V is TRBV20-1; unclear D gene. The CDR3 runs to 13 residues. Trimming shortened V by 3 bases and J by 6 bases, and 11 bases separated the two germline ends. Germline V gene lookup returns CDR1 DFQATT and CDR2 SNEGSKA (reference sequence). CDR3 residues: CSASSLEAGELFF. For the CDR3, the DNA is TGCAGTGCTAGTAGTCTAGAAGCCGGGGAGCTGTTTTTT.

The chain recombines TRBV5-6 with TRBJ1-2, with D perhaps matching TRBD1 (5 bases). The germline CDR1 and CDR2 sequences are SGHDT and YYEEEE. CDR3 length: 12 residues. Trimming removed 3 bases at V and 8 bases at J, with 11 bases between. CDR3 residues: CASSWGRGGYTF. The CDR3, as DNA: TGTGCCAGCAGCTGGGGCCGGGGGGGCTACACCTTC.

This chain uses TRBV5-8 with TRBJ2-2; the D gene is possibly TRBD2 (6 bases). The germline V gene has CDR1 SGHTS and CDR2 YDEGEE. The CDR3 spans 15 residues. Trimming took 7 bases from V and 3 from J, leaving 16 bases between them. In DNA, the CDR3 is TGTGCCAGCCCCGGAGGGGTGGTTTACACCGGGGAGCTGTTTTTT. Translation: CASPGGVVYTGELFF.

This sequence joins TRBV4-1 and TRBJ2-5; 7 positions agree with TRBD1. With V trimmed by 5 bases and J by 0 bases, 6 bases remained unmatched. CDR3 length: 15 amino acids. Germline V gives CDR1 MGHRA, CDR2 YSYEKL. The CDR3 DNA is TGCGCCAGCAGCAAAACACAGGGGAACCAAGAGACCCAGTACTTC. It specifies CASSKTQGNQETQYF.

This clone is a singleton in its sample. The chain's CDR3 is CASSLRGNQPQHF. CDR3 nucleotides: TGTGCCAGCAGCTTAAGAGGAAATCAGCCCCAGCATTTT. The rearrangement joins TRBV5-8 to TRBJ1-5; D gene ambiguous. The CDR3 length is 13 residues. Germline V gene data show CDR1 as SGHTS and CDR2 as YDEGEE. V lost 2 bases and J 4 bases, leaving 7 bases between the germline ends.

The CDR3 coding sequence is TGTGCCAGCACCAAACCCGGGTCCCAAGGCGAAGCTTTCTTT. Translating gives CASTKPGSQGEAFF. The V and J genes are TRBV21-1 and TRBJ1-1. TRBV21-1 is marked as a pseudogene. The CDR3 contains 14 residues.

The gene calls are TRBV4-1 and TRBJ1-5, with D uncertain. This CDR3 comprises 16 residues. CDR1 MGHRA and CDR2 YSYEKL come from the germline V gene. V gave up 8 bases and J gave up 0 bases, with 17 bases separating them. CDR3 loop: CASLKLTEYSNQPQHF. The CDR3 nucleotides read TGCGCCAGCCTGAAATTGACGGAGTATAGCAATCAGCCCCAGCATTTT.

The J gene is TRBJ1-2, the V gene TRBV12-3 or TRBV12-4; no clear D. The length of the CDR3 is 13 residues. Trimming stripped 3 bases from V and 8 bases from J, with 13 bases between. The CDR3 DNA reads as TGTGCCAGCAGTTTCTTGGAGAGTTACGGCTACACCTTC. It is translated as CASSFLESYGYTF.

This chain joins TRBV30 and TRBJ2-3; 12 bases match TRBD2. CDR1 GTSNPN and CDR2 SVGIG come from the germline V gene (reference sequence). This CDR3 has 14 amino acids. V gave up 7 bases and J gave up 2 bases; unmatched junction bases: 4. The CDR3 protein is CASRLAGVTDTQYF. The DNA of the CDR3 is TGTGCCTCGCGACTAGCGGGGGTCACAGATACGCAGTATTTT.

This clone was seen a single time. J is TRBJ2-3 and V is TRBV2; D is possibly TRBD1 (6 bases). Trimming pared 1 base from V and 6 bases from J, leaving 17 bases between. Germline CDR1 SNHLY, CDR2 FYNNEI. The CDR3 runs to 16 residues. DNA of the CDR3: TGTGCCAGCAGTGAAGTTTTTCCAGGGGAAGGGGATACGCAGTATTTT. This codes for CASSEVFPGEGDTQYF.